This paragraph reports one T cell receptor (beta chain). This sample was included in a study of blood T cell repertoires in COVID-19. Study at large: Collection of acute and convalescent COVID-19 samples took place in the United States, Italy and Spain. Sample material is recorded as cDNA or gDNA derived from T cells, B-cell-depleted T cells, or PBMCs.

Profiled with immunoSEQ multiplex PCR; TCRdb holds only in-frame clones, not every one. The sample contains 190,000 or so clones, just under 80% of which appear only once. This CDR3 spans 14 amino acids. The ends were cut back, 4 bases at V and 7 bases at J, with 11 bases in the middle. Germline-derived CDR1 and CDR2 are PRHDT and FYEKMQ (reference sequence). Sequenced input: peripheral blood. The V call is TRBV13, the J call TRBJ1-6; D is perhaps TRBD1 (6 bases). This sequence originates from an elderly woman with active or convalescent COVID-19. The CDR3 spells CASSSRGWNSPLHF. The CDR3 coding sequence is TGTGCCAGCAGCTCCAGGGGCTGGAATTCACCCCTCCACTTT.